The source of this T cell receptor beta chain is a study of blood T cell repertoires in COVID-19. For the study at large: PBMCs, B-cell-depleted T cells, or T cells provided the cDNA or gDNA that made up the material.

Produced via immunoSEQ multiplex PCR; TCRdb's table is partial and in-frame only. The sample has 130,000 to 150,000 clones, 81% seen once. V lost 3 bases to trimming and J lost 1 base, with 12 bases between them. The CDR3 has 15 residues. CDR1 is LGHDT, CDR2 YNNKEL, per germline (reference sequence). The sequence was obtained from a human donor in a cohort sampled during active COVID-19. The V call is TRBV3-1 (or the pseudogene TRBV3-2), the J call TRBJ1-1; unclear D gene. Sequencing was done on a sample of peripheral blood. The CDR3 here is CASSHNSHQNTEAFF. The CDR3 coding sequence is TGTGCCAGCAGCCATAACAGCCACCAGAACACTGAAGCTTTCTTT.